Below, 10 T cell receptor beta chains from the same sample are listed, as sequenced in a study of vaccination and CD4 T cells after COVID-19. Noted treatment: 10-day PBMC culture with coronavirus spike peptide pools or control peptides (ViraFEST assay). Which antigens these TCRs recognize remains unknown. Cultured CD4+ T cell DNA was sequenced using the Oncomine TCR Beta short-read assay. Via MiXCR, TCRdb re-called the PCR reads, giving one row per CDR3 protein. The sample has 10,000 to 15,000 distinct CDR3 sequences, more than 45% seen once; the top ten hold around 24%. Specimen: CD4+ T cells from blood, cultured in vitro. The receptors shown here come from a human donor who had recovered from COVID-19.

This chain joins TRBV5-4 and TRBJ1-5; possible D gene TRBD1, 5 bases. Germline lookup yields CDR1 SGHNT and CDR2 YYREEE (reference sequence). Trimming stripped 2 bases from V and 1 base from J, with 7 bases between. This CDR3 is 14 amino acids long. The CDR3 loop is CASSLEGSNQPQHF. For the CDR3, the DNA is TGTGCCAGCAGCTTAGAGGGGAGCAATCAGCCCCAGCATTTT.

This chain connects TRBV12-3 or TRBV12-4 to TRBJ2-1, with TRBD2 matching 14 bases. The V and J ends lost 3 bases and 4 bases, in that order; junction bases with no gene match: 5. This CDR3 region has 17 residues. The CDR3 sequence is CASSFGTSGSGYNEQFF. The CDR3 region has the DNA TGTGCCAGCAGTTTTGGGACTAGCGGGAGTGGATACAATGAGCAGTTCTTC.

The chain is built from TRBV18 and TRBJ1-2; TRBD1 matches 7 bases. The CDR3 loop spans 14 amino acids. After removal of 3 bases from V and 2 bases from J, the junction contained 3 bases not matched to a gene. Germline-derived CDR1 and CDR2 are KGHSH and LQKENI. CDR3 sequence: CASSPAQGNYGYTF. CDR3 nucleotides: TGTGCCAGCTCACCCGCACAGGGGAACTATGGCTACACCTTC.

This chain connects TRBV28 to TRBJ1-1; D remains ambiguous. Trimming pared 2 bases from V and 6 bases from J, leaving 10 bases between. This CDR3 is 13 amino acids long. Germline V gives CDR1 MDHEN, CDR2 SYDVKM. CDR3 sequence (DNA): TGTGCCAGCAGTTTAACCGAGCAAGCTGAAGCTTTCTTT. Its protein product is CASSLTEQAEAFF.

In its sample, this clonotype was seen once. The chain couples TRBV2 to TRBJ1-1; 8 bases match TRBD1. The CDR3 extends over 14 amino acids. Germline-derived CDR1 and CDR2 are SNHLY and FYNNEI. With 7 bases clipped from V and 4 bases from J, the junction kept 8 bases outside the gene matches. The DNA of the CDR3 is TGTGCCAGCAAAGGAGGTCAGGGGGCCACTGAAGCTTTCTTT. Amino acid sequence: CASKGGQGATEAFF.

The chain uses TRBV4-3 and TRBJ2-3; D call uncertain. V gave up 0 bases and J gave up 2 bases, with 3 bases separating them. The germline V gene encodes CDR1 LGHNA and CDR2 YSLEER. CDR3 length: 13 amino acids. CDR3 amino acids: CASSQDFTDTQYF. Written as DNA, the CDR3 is TGCGCCAGCAGCCAAGACTTCACAGATACGCAGTATTTT.

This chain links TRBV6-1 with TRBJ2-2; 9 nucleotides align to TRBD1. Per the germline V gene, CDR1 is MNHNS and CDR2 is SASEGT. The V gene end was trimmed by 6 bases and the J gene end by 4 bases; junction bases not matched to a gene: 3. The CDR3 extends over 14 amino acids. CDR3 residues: CASRGQGGTGELFF. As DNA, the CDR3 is TGTGCCAGCAGGGGACAGGGTGGCACCGGGGAGCTGTTTTTT.

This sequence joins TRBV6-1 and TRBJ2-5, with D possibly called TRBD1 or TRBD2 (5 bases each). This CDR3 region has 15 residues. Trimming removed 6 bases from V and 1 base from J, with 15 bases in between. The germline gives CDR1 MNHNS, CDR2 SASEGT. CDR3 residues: CASSKGPGAQETQYF. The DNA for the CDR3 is TGTGCCAGCAGCAAGGGGCCCGGGGCCCAAGAGACCCAGTACTTC.

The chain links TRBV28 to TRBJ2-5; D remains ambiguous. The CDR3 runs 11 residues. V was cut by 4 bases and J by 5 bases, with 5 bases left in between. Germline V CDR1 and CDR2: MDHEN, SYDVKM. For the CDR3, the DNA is TGTGCCAGCAGTTCGCCGGAGACCCAGTACTTC. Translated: CASSSPETQYF.

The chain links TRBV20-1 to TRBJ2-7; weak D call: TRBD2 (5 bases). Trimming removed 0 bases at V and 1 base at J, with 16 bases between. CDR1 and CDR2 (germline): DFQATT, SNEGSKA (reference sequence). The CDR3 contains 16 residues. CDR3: CSAREARASNSYEQYF. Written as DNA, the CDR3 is TGCAGTGCTAGAGAAGCGCGGGCTAGCAATTCCTACGAGCAGTACTTC.